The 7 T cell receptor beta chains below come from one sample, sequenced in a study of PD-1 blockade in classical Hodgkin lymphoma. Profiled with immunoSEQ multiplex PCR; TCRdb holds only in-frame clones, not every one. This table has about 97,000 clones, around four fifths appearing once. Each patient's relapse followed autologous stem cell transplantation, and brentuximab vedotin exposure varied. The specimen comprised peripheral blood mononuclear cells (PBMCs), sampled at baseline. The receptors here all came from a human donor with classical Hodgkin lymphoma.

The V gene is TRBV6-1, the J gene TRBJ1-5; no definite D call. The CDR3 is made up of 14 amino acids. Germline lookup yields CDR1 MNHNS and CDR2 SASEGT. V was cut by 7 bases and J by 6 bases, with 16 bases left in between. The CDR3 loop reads CASIGIEYSQPQHF. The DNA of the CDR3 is TGTGCCAGCATCGGTATAGAGTATTCTCAGCCCCAGCATTTT.

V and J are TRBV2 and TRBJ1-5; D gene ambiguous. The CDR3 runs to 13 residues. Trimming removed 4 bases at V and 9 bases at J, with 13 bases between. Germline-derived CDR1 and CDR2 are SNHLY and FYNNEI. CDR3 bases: TGTGCCAGCAGTGGGGCGATACTTGGGCCCCAGCATTTT. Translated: CASSGAILGPQHF.

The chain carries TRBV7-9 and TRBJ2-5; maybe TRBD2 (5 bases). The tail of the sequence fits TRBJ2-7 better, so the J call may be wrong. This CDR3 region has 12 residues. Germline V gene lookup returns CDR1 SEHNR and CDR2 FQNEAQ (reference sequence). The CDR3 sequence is CASSFGDYEQYF. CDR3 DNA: TGTGCCAGCAGCTTCGGGGATTACGAGCAGTACTTC.

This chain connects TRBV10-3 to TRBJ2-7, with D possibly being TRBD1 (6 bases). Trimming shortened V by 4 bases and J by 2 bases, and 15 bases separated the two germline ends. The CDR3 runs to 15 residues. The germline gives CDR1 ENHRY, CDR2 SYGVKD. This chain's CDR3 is CAISATGRTTYEQYF. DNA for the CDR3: TGTGCCATCAGTGCCACAGGGCGTACAACCTACGAGCAGTACTTC.

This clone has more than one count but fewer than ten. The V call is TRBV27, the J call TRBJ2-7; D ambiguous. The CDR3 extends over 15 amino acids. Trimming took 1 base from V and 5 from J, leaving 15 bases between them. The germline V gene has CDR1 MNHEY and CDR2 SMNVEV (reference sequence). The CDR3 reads CASSLFWGGRNEQYF. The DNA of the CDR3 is TGTGCCAGCAGTTTATTTTGGGGTGGAAGGAACGAGCAGTACTTC.

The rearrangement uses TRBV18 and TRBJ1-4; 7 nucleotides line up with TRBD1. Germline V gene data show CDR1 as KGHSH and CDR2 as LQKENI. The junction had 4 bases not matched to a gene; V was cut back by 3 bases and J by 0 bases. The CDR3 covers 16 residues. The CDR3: CASSPRGSATNEKLFF. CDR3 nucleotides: TGTGCCAGCTCACCCAGGGGGAGCGCAACTAATGAAAAACTGTTTTTT.

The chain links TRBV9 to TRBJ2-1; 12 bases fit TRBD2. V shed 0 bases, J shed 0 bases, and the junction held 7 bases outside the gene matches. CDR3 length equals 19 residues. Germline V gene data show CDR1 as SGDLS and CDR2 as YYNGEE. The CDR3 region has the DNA TGTGCCAGCAGCGTAGGGGGACTAGCGGGCCCCAGCTCCTACAATGAGCAGTTCTTC. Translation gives CASSVGGLAGPSSYNEQFF.